This T cell receptor beta chain was documented in a study of blood T cell repertoires in COVID-19 (dated by TCRdb to between 2020 and 2021). With regard to the full study: Collaborator samples came from the United States, Italy and Spain and covered acute and convalescent phases of COVID-19. Where available, HLA class I and class II types were obtained from metadata supplied by the sample provider rather than from assay-based typing. The material from the prospective study consisted of cDNA or gDNA derived from T cells, B-cell-depleted T cells, or PBMCs. The dataset comprised deeply sampled blood TCRbeta repertoires from subjects exposed to, actively infected with, or recovered from COVID-19. The samples were drawn from two sources: the first 160 participants of the ongoing ImmuneRACE study, and 950 to 1,500 subjects contributed by 6 global collaborators. Nearly every sample came with metadata listing a de-identified subject ID, COVID-19 status, age in years and sex. A freely available public database, intended as a resource for researchers studying the immune response to SARS-CoV-2, is where the repertoires were released. Points the paper makes about the study in general: The amount of clinical and demographic metadata varied by source and participant and was provided uncurated.

TCRbeta CDR3 regions were amplified from genomic DNA using the immunoSEQ Assay, a bias-controlled multiplex PCR. In the authors' own workflow: The number of nucleated cells in each sample was estimated by amplification of reference gene primers within the assay. To quantify the absolute abundance of each unique TCRbeta CDR3 rearrangement, sequence reads were collapsed and filtered. For each sample, productive Simpson clonality was calculated as the square root of Simpson's diversity index across productive rearrangements. The table comes from immuneACCESS by way of TCRdb, which keeps in-frame sequences with V and J called. Part of the clones is missing from these tables; in studies checked, under half for an unresolved V gene and the rest for unknown reasons. The DNA gave D and trimming, while V, J and clone size come from that table. Within this sample are hundreds of thousands of clones, with over 75% of them counted one time only. In total, the top ten clones hold 1.4% of the sample.

Of note for this clone: Its antigen is currently not known. No base quality information exists; no much larger clone differs at one position.

In the prospective study, participants were 18 to 89 years old, resided in around 25 geographic areas of the United States, and were enrolled through a virtual design. Cohort assignment in the prospective study relied on participant-reported clinical history from a screening survey and a study questionnaire. Exposed participants were defined as having been in contact with someone with a PCR-confirmed or clinician-diagnosed COVID-19 case within 2 weeks of study entry. In the prospective study, mobile phlebotomists collected whole blood, serum and a nasopharyngeal or oropharyngeal swab from each participant. Prospective study participants could optionally give additional blood draws and questionnaires over a roughly two-month period. Before DNA extraction, prospective study blood samples were shipped either frozen or at room temperature. Spanning cysteine to phenylalanine, the CDR3 consists of 18 amino acids. Of the read, only the CDR3 DNA is kept; its 54 bases are in frame from base 1.

This chain joins TRBV21-1 to TRBJ1-5. TRBV21-1 is flagged as a pseudogene. This receptor was taken from a woman aged 18 to 35 who had been exposed to COVID-19. Sequencing was done on a sample of PBMCs or T cells enriched from blood (not recorded which). The CDR3 region: CASGVRRPQDRIDQPQHF. The DNA is TGTGCCAGCGGGGTCCGGAGGCCCCAGGATCGGATAGATCAGCCCCAGCATTTT.